This T cell receptor (beta chain) was sequenced during a study of OX40 agonist ivuxolimab in advanced cancers. General study points: Partial responders dosed at 0.1-3.0 mg/kg displayed clonal expansion ranking among the lowest.

A note on this clone: Its antigen is as yet unknown.

The assay was immunoSEQ multiplex PCR, and TCRdb's table has in-frame clones only and misses some. The profile shows 150,000 to 170,000 clones, approximately 94% of them singletons. Per germline, CDR1 SGHNT and CDR2 YYREEE (reference sequence). The CDR3 is 13 amino acids. V shed 4 bases, J shed 2 bases, and the junction held 3 bases outside the gene matches. J is TRBJ2-7 and V is TRBV5-4, with 7 bases matching TRBD2. This receptor was obtained from an adult with an advanced solid tumor such as melanoma, head and neck, liver or kidney cancer. Sequences were derived from CD4+ or CD8+ T cells sorted from blood, sampled in a trial of the OX40 agonist ivuxolimab. CDR3 amino acids: CASSRGLAYEQYF. The CDR3, as DNA: TGTGCCAGCAGCCGAGGACTAGCCTACGAGCAGTACTTC.